These 10 T cell receptor beta chains share one sample of origin, sequenced in a study of radiation and T cells in renal cell carcinoma. The time point was: baseline pretreatment blood. The treatment: 15 Gy SBRT to primary tumor, nephrectomy 4 weeks later. The table came from immunoSEQ multiplex PCR; TCRdb's copy has only in-frame clones and leaves some out. This table has 150,000 or so clones, roughly 90% appearing once. Sequencing used blood, obtained from a patient whose treatment included radiotherapy and nephrectomy. All receptors derive from a woman aged 70-85 years with renal cell carcinoma.

The chain has TRBV11-3 and TRBJ2-2; 7 nucleotides agree with TRBD1. V lost 5 bases, J lost 4 bases, and 4 bases stayed unmatched. This CDR3 comprises 14 residues. CDR1 is SGHNT, CDR2 YENEEA, per germline. The CDR3 bases are TGTGCCAGCAGCCGGCGACAGGGCACCGGGGAGCTGTTTTTT. Amino acid sequence: CASSRRQGTGELFF.

V usage is TRBV6-1 and J usage is TRBJ1-3; D uncertain. The V end lost 3 bases, the J end lost 6 bases, and 9 bases lay between the germline ends. This CDR3 has 13 amino acids. Germline V gene lookup returns CDR1 MNHNS and CDR2 SASEGT. The CDR3: CASSEPAANTIYF. CDR3 sequence (DNA): TGTGCCAGCAGTGAGCCAGCGGCAAACACCATATATTTT.

V and J are TRBV9 and TRBJ1-1, with 12 positions matching TRBD1. From germline, CDR1 is SGDLS and CDR2 YYNGEE. The CDR3 consists of 17 residues. V shed 3 bases and J 4 bases; nucleotides not matched to a gene: 10. CDR3 nucleotides: TGTGCCAGCAGCGCCCGGGACAGGGGGCTTTGGGGCACTGAAGCTTTCTTT. Its translation is CASSARDRGLWGTEAFF.

This chain connects TRBV11-2 to TRBJ1-1, with D possibly being TRBD1 (5 bases). The germline gives CDR1 SGHAT, CDR2 FQNNGV. There are 16 residues in the CDR3. Trimming left V 0 bases short and J 5 bases short, with 16 bases between. The CDR3 bases are TGTGCCAGCAGCTTAGAGGAGACCAGGGAGGGGACTGAAGCTTTCTTT. It specifies CASSLEETREGTEAFF.

The CDR3 protein is CASSLSLAGDRGAQYF. The CDR3 DNA follows: TGCGCCAGCAGCTTGAGCCTAGCGGGCGACAGGGGGGCGCAGTACTTC. The chain links TRBV5-1 to TRBJ2-7; D is perhaps TRBD1 (9 bases). V was trimmed by 1 base and J by 9 bases, leaving 23 bases between them. The germline V gene has CDR1 SGHRS and CDR2 YFSETQ. The CDR3 is 16 residues long.

The genes are TRBV2 and TRBJ2-2, with D perhaps TRBD2 (5 bases). Germline lookup yields CDR1 SNHLY and CDR2 FYNNEI. Trimming removed 6 bases from V and 1 base from J, with 18 bases in between. The CDR3 loop spans 17 amino acids. The CDR3 DNA reads as TGTGCCAGCAGCGGCAACAGAGGGCAGTGGAACACCGGGGAGCTGTTTTTT. Translated: CASSGNRGQWNTGELFF.

This chain links TRBV7-2 with TRBJ2-1; D not resolved. The ends were cut back, 3 bases at V and 0 bases at J, with 9 bases in the middle. CDR3 length: 15 amino acids. Per the germline V gene, CDR1 is SGHTA and CDR2 is FQGNSA. CDR3 in amino acids: CASSFDPSSYNEQFF. CDR3 bases: TGTGCCAGCAGCTTCGACCCCAGCTCCTACAATGAGCAGTTCTTC.

The CDR3 loop reads CASSLDTGYLYEQYF. The DNA for the CDR3 is TGTGCCAGCAGCTTAGATACAGGTTATCTCTACGAGCAGTACTTC. This rearrangement joins TRBV11-2 to TRBJ2-7, with D maybe TRBD1 (5 bases). The V and J ends lost 0 bases and 3 bases respectively, with 12 bases between them. From germline, CDR1 is SGHAT and CDR2 FQNNGV. This CDR3 has 15 amino acids.

This chain uses TRBV6-5 with TRBJ2-7; no definite D call. Per germline, CDR1 MNHEY and CDR2 SVGAGI. Trimming took 0 bases from V and 1 from J, leaving 7 bases between them. The CDR3 runs to 14 residues. The CDR3 DNA follows: TGTGCCAGCAGTTACTCTCCGGCTTCCTACGAGCAGTACTTC. It yields the protein CASSYSPASYEQYF.

The V call is TRBV5-1, the J call TRBJ1-2; D gene ambiguous. The CDR3 length is 14 residues. Trimming shortened V by 0 bases and J by 1 base, and 7 bases separated the two germline ends. Germline V lookup: CDR1 SGHRS, CDR2 YFSETQ. The CDR3 protein is CASSLGEINYGYTF. In DNA, the CDR3 is TGCGCCAGCAGCTTGGGGGAGATTAACTATGGCTACACCTTC.